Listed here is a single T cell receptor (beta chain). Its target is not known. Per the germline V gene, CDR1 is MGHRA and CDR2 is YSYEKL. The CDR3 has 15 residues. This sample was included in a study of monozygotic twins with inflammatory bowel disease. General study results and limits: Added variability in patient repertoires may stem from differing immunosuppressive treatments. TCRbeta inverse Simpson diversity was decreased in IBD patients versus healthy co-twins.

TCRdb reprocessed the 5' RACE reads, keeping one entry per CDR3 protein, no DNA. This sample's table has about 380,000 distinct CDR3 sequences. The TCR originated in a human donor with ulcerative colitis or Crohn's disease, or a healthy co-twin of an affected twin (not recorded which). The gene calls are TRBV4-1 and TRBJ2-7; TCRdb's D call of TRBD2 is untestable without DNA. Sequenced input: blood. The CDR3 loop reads CASSQARGLLYEQYF.